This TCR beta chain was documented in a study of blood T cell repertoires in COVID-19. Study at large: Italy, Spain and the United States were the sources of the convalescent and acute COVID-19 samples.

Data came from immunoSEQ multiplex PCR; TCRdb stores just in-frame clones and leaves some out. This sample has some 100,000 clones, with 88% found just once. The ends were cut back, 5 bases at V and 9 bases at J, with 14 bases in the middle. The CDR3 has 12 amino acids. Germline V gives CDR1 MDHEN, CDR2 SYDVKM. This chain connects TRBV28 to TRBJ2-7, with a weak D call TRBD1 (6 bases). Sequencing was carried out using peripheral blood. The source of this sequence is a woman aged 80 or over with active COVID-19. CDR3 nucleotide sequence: TGTGCCAGCAGTCCCTGGACAGAGGGGCAGTACTTC. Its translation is CASSPWTEGQYF.